This TCR beta chain emerged from a study of blood T cell repertoires in COVID-19. Study-wide context: Material from acute and convalescent COVID-19 was sourced from the United States, Italy and Spain. From T cells, B-cell-depleted T cells, or PBMCs came the material, which was cDNA or gDNA.

Per the original methods: Counts of nucleated cells, estimated from reference gene primer amplification, were obtained. TCRdb's table, derived via immunoSEQ multiplex PCR, lists solely in-frame clones and lacks some. D and trimming come from the DNA, and the V and J calls and clone size come from that table. This sample has about 190,000 clones, with 70% to 85% found just once. The CDR3 runs to 14 residues. V dropped 4 bases and J dropped 7 bases, with 11 bases sitting between them. Per the germline V gene, CDR1 is MNHEY and CDR2 is SVGAGI. V is TRBV6-5 and J is TRBJ1-6; D is ambiguous. The sequence derives from a woman between 45 and 60 years old with acute or convalescent COVID-19. Material for sequencing was peripheral blood. The CDR3 DNA sequence: TGTGCCAGCAGTTCCGAACTAGTAAATTCACCCCTCCACTTT. Protein: CASSSELVNSPLHF.